Shown below are 17 T cell receptor beta chains from a single sample sequenced in a study of T cell responses to AZD1222 COVID-19 vaccine. The method was immunoSEQ multiplex PCR; TCRdb's version includes in-frame clones alone and lacks a portion of them. The sample has 130,000 to 150,000 clones; roughly nine tenths are singletons. Sample: peripheral blood, taken on day 0 of AZD1222 vaccination. Receptor source: an adult in good health.

The chain employs TRBV4-3 and TRBJ1-2; 7 positions match TRBD1. The CDR3 is made up of 15 amino acids. Unmatched junction bases numbered 6, after V lost 3 bases and J lost 2 bases. Germline CDR1 LGHNA, CDR2 YSLEER. The CDR3 DNA reads TGCGCCAGCAGCCACTCATCGACAGGGAACTATGGCTACACCTTC. Protein product: CASSHSSTGNYGYTF.

The chain uses TRBV30 and TRBJ2-7; 8 positions agree with TRBD1. CDR1 GTSNPN and CDR2 SVGIG come from the germline V gene (reference sequence). V gave up 3 bases and J gave up 7 bases; unmatched junction bases: 14. This CDR3 has 15 residues. As DNA, the CDR3 is TGTGCCTGGAGGCCCCGGGACAGGCAGTGGGGAGAGCAGTACTTC. It encodes CAWRPRDRQWGEQYF.

V usage is TRBV19 and J usage is TRBJ1-4, with D perhaps matching TRBD1 (5 bases). The length of the CDR3 is 16 residues. Germline V gene sequence: CDR1 LNHDA, CDR2 SQIVND (reference sequence). V gave up 10 bases and J gave up 4 bases, with 22 bases separating them. Here the CDR3 reads CATTPLSGRGNEKLFF. Written as DNA, the CDR3 is TGTGCCACTACACCATTATCGGGGCGCGGTAATGAAAAACTGTTTTTT.

This clone was seen a single time. The gene calls are TRBV7-9 and TRBJ2-1; TRBD2 might be the D (6 bases). The CDR3 spans 16 residues. Trimming pared 10 bases from V and 4 bases from J, leaving 23 bases between. Looked up from germline, CDR1 is SEHNR and CDR2 is FQNEAQ (reference sequence). The DNA of the CDR3 is TGTGCCATCCTCAACCCGGCGGGACCTCCATACAATGAGCAGTTCTTC. Translation gives CAILNPAGPPYNEQFF.

The genes are TRBV12-3 or TRBV12-4 and TRBJ2-7; 9 nucleotides agree with TRBD1. This CDR3 is built from 13 residues. V trimming: 6 bases; J trimming: 3 bases; junction bases outside the gene matches: 3. The CDR3 here is CASSPTGGYEQYF. As DNA, the CDR3 is TGTGCCAGCAGCCCGACAGGGGGCTACGAGCAGTACTTC.

The V call is TRBV28, the J call TRBJ2-7; TRBD2 matches 10 bases. V trimming: 5 bases; J trimming: 3 bases; junction bases outside the gene matches: 10. CDR3 length: 16 residues. The germline V gene has CDR1 MDHEN and CDR2 SYDVKM. For the CDR3, the DNA is TGTGCCAGCAGTCCCCCTGTAGCGGGAGGTAACTACGAGCAGTACTTC. Protein sequence: CASSPPVAGGNYEQYF.

V usage is TRBV3-1 (or the pseudogene TRBV3-2) and J usage is TRBJ1-5; D uncertain. The V end was cut by 0 bases, the J end by 0 bases, with 18 bases between. The CDR3 is made up of 19 amino acids. Germline CDR1 reads LGHDT; CDR2 reads YNNKEL (reference sequence). CDR3 residues: CASSQDRARRTDSNQPQHF. DNA of the CDR3: TGTGCCAGCAGCCAAGATCGGGCCAGGAGAACGGATAGCAATCAGCCCCAGCATTTT.

This clone is labeled as medium-sized. The chain couples TRBV4-3 to TRBJ1-2; 8 bases are shared with TRBD1. CDR3 length: 15 amino acids. Germline-derived CDR1 and CDR2 are LGHNA and YSLEER. V trimming: 2 bases; J trimming: 2 bases; junction bases outside the gene matches: 4. In DNA form, the CDR3 reads TGCGCCAGCAGCCAAAGCCGACAGGGGAACTATGGCTACACCTTC. Translating gives CASSQSRQGNYGYTF.

This clone was recorded once. The J gene is TRBJ1-1, the V gene TRBV11-1, with D possibly TRBD1 on 5 matching bases. Germline assignment: CDR1 SGHAT and CDR2 FQDESV (reference sequence). V was clipped by 11 bases and J by 4 bases, with 23 bases between them. There are 15 residues in the CDR3. The CDR3 loop is CAQRGSSKRITEAFF. The CDR3 DNA reads as TGTGCCCAAAGGGGCAGTTCCAAGAGGATCACTGAAGCTTTCTTT.

The chain has TRBV29-1 and TRBJ2-3, with D perhaps TRBD2 (5 bases). Per the germline V gene, CDR1 is SQVTM and CDR2 is ANQGSEA. The length of the CDR3 is 15 residues. V was shortened by 7 bases and J by 3 bases, with 20 bases between the two germline ends. CDR3 nucleotide sequence: TGCAGCGCTCCCCCTCTCACCCCGGGGACAGATACGCAGTATTTT. It is translated as CSAPPLTPGTDTQYF.

The CDR3, as DNA: TGTGCCAGCAGCTTAACGGCGAGACCTTACAATGAGCAGTTCTTC. Translating gives CASSLTARPYNEQFF. The chain links TRBV7-2 to TRBJ2-1; no definite D call. With 2 bases removed from V and 4 bases from J, the gap between germline ends came to 12 bases. This CDR3 is 15 amino acids long. The V gene's germline CDR1 is SGHTA and CDR2 FQGNSA. Using reference TRBV7-2 and TRBJ2-1 for the parts outside the CDR3, the full variable domain is GAGVSQSPSNKVTEKGKDVELRCDPISGHTALYWYRQSLGQGLEFLIYFQGNSAPDKSGLPSDRFSAERTGGSVSTLTIQRTQQEDSAVYLCASSLTARPYNEQFFGPGTRLTVL.

This sequence joins TRBV2 and TRBJ2-3; TRBD2 might be the D (6 bases). Germline V gene data show CDR1 as SNHLY and CDR2 as FYNNEI. The CDR3 is 13 residues long. Trimming pared 7 bases from V and 14 bases from J, leaving 22 bases between. The CDR3 spells CASILLGAGLRYF. In DNA form, the CDR3 reads TGTGCCAGCATCCTACTCGGGGCGGGACTCCGGTATTTT.

The rearrangement joins TRBV7-9 to TRBJ1-6; D is unresolved. Germline V gene sequence: CDR1 SEHNR, CDR2 FQNEAQ (reference sequence). This CDR3 contains 14 residues. V lost 1 base and J lost 4, with 5 bases in between. CDR3 amino acids: CASSLDSYNSPLHF. CDR3 sequence (DNA): TGTGCCAGCAGCTTAGACAGTTATAATTCACCCCTCCACTTT.

This rearrangement joins TRBV19 to TRBJ1-1; maybe TRBD1 (6 bases). Germline V gene sequence: CDR1 LNHDA, CDR2 SQIVND (reference sequence). Trimming took 5 bases from V and 6 from J, leaving 16 bases between them. The CDR3 runs 14 residues. The CDR3, as DNA: TGTGCCAGTAGTCCCCGGGGGGCACCCCCTGAAGCTTTCTTT. Its translation is CASSPRGAPPEAFF.

This chain links TRBV6-2 or TRBV6-3 with TRBJ2-7; weak D call: TRBD1 (6 bases). Trimming took off 4 bases at V and 3 bases at J, with 22 bases between the two ends. The CDR3 is 17 residues long. Germline lookup yields CDR1 MNHEY and CDR2 SVGEGT. DNA for the CDR3: TGTGCCAGCAGTTCGCTCGACTTCAGGGGAACACGCTACGAGCAGTACTTC. The encoded protein is CASSSLDFRGTRYEQYF.

This clone was seen just once. The chain carries TRBV2 and TRBJ1-3; D remains ambiguous. There are 15 residues in the CDR3. Trimming removed 0 bases from V and 0 bases from J, with 6 bases in between. Looked up from germline, CDR1 is SNHLY and CDR2 is FYNNEI. CDR3 DNA sequence: TGTGCCAGCAGTGAAGCGCGGGACTCTGGAAACACCATATATTTT. Residues: CASSEARDSGNTIYF.

This clone has only one observation. This chain uses TRBV7-3 with TRBJ1-5; unclear D gene. CDR3 length: 13 amino acids. Germline V gives CDR1 SGHTA, CDR2 FQGTGA. The V gene lost 5 bases and the J gene lost 7 bases, with 12 bases spanning the gap. In DNA form, the CDR3 reads TGTGCCAGCAGCCGGACCTACGGCCAGCCCCAGCATTTT. Translated: CASSRTYGQPQHF. The full variable domain, rest sourced from reference TRBV7-3 and TRBJ1-5, is GAGVSQTPSNKVTEKGKYVELRCDPISGHTALYWYRQSLGQGPEFLIYFQGTGAADDSGLPNDRFFAVRPEGSVSTLKIQRTERGDSAVYLCASSRTYGQPQHFGDGTRLSIL.